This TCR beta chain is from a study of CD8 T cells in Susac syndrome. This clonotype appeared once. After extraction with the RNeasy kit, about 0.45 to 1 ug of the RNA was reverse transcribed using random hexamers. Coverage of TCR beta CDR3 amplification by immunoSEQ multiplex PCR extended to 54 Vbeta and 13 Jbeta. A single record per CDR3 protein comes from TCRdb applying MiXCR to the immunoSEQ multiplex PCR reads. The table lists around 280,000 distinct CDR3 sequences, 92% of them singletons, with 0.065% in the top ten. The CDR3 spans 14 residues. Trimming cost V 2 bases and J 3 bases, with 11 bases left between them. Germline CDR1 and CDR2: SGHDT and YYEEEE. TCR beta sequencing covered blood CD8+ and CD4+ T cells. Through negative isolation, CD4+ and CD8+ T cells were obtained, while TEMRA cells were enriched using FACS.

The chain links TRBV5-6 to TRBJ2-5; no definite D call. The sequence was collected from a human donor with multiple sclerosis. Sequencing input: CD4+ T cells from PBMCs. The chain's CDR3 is CASSLGPWEETQYF. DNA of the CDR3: TGTGCCAGCAGCTTAGGCCCCTGGGAAGAGACCCAGTACTTC.